One T cell receptor beta chain is described in this entry. The entry originates in a study of cytomegalovirus exposure and HLA in healthy donors. The primer mix had 60 Vbeta and 13 Jbeta primers. TCRdb's copy holds only in-frame clones and misses some; the assay was immunoSEQ multiplex PCR. The table records about 200,000 clones, about 74% of them present only once. The length of the CDR3 is 16 residues. V lost 1 base to trimming and J lost 7 bases; unmatched junction nucleotides: 9. Germline V CDR1 and CDR2: SGHRS, YFSETQ. V gene TRBV5-1 combines with J gene TRBJ2-5; TRBD2 matches 11 bases. This TCR came from a man aged 35-49 years in good health and CMV-seronegative. The sample consisted of PBMCs. The CDR3 loop reads CASSLTSGGRPWTQYF. CDR3 coding DNA: TGCGCCAGCAGCTTGACTAGCGGGGGCCGACCGTGGACCCAGTACTTC.